This T cell receptor beta chain derives from a study of blood T cell repertoires in COVID-19. On the study more broadly: Acute-phase and convalescent COVID-19 samples originated in the United States, Italy and Spain. Sample material is recorded as cDNA or gDNA derived from T cells, B-cell-depleted T cells, or PBMCs.

Source study methods: Using reference gene primer amplification, nucleated cell counts were estimated. This table comes from immunoSEQ multiplex PCR, and its TCRdb copy is limited to in-frame clones, with some not included. V and J calls and clone size are copied from that table; D and trimming were computed from the DNA. The repertoire holds around 71,000 clones, with approximately 86% as singletons. Germline V gene sequence: CDR1 ENHRY, CDR2 SYGVKD. This CDR3 has 15 residues. With V trimmed by 6 bases and J by 5 bases, 9 bases remained unmatched. This clone was detected only a few times. This TCR derives from a woman aged 55-69 years with acute or convalescent COVID-19. The V and J genes are TRBV10-3 and TRBJ1-1, with TRBD1 identical over 10 bases. Specimen: peripheral blood. The CDR3 region is CAIRTGTGAGTEAFF. The CDR3 DNA follows: TGTGCCATCAGGACTGGGACAGGGGCTGGGACTGAAGCTTTCTTT.